Listed here are 24 T cell receptor beta chains from one sample, sequenced in a study of technical replicates of blood from a handful of donors. Repertoires were generated with immunoSEQ multiplex PCR, while TCRdb's copy carries only in-frame clones and drops some. This table holds around 97,000 clones, less than 95% found once. Sequenced input: T cells isolated from PBMCs. These receptor sequences come from a human donor in good health.

The rearrangement joins TRBV6-6 to TRBJ2-3; 9 positions match TRBD1. Germline values: CDR1 MNHNY, CDR2 SVGAGI (reference sequence). The CDR3 extends over 15 amino acids. With 5 bases clipped from V and 0 bases from J, the junction kept 3 bases outside the gene matches. Written as DNA, the CDR3 is TGTGCCAGCAGTCACGGGACAGGGAGCACAGATACGCAGTATTTT. This encodes CASSHGTGSTDTQYF.

J is TRBJ2-1 and V is TRBV30, with a possible D match to TRBD2 (5 bases). CDR1 is GTSNPN, CDR2 SVGIG, per germline (reference sequence). Trimming took off 5 bases at V and 5 bases at J, with 7 bases between the two ends. This CDR3 is built from 11 residues. CDR3 DNA sequence: TGTGCCTGGGGAGGAAACAATGAGCAGTTCTTC. The encoded protein is CAWGGNNEQFF.

The chain joins TRBV9 to TRBJ2-7; TRBD1 is a possible D gene (5 bases). Trimming shortened V by 0 bases and J by 6 bases, and 13 bases separated the two germline ends. The CDR3 length is 14 residues. CDR1 SGDLS and CDR2 YYNGEE come from the germline V gene. The CDR3 region has the DNA TGTGCCAGCAGCGTAGAGGGGTTGGGCCTCGAGCAGTACTTC. This gives the protein CASSVEGLGLEQYF.

The rearrangement links TRBV7-3 to TRBJ2-5; D remains unclear. Deletions cut 6 bases from V and 4 bases from J, with 12 bases between. Per the germline V gene, CDR1 is SGHTA and CDR2 is FQGTGA. The CDR3 spans 13 residues. Here the CDR3 reads CASRFRQGETQYF. The CDR3 DNA is TGTGCCAGCAGGTTCAGACAAGGAGAGACCCAGTACTTC.

The chain uses TRBV10-3 and TRBJ1-2; a possible D gene is TRBD1 (5 bases). V was cut by 7 bases and J by 6 bases, with 12 bases left in between. CDR1 and CDR2 from the germline V gene are ENHRY and SYGVKD. This CDR3 is built from 12 residues. The CDR3 DNA follows: TGTGCCATCACCCGGGGGAGGGATGGCTACACCTTC. This codes for CAITRGRDGYTF.

This chain links TRBV6-5 with TRBJ1-3; D is ambiguous. This CDR3 spans 14 amino acids. Germline V CDR1 and CDR2: MNHEY, SVGAGI. Trimming cost V 3 bases and J 9 bases, with 15 bases left between them. CDR3 DNA: TGTGCCAGCAGTTATTTAGACTCCGGAGGCACCATATATTTT. Protein: CASSYLDSGGTIYF.

The chain combines TRBV11-3 with TRBJ2-5; D perhaps matches TRBD1 (6 bases). Germline CDR1 reads SGHNT; CDR2 reads YENEEA. V dropped 1 base and J dropped 5 bases, with 11 bases sitting between them. CDR3 length: 14 amino acids. Here the CDR3 DNA reads TGTGCCAGCAGCTTAGGCAGGGGATCGGAGACCCAGTACTTC. Translating gives CASSLGRGSETQYF. Variable domain in full (rest from reference TRBV11-3 and TRBJ2-5): EAGVVQSPRYKIIEKKQPVAFWCNPISGHNTLYWYLQNLGQGPELLIRYENEEAVDDSQLPKDRFSAERLKGVDSTLKIQPAELGDSAVYLCASSLGRGSETQYFGPGTRLLVL.

The chain combines TRBV25-1 with TRBJ1-5, with 7 bases fitting TRBD1. Germline CDR1 reads MGHDK; CDR2 reads SYGVNS. The CDR3 sequence is 12 residues long. With V trimmed by 6 bases and J by 6 bases, 2 bases remained unmatched. The CDR3 coding sequence is TGTGCCAGCAGCTGGGACAGTCAGCCCCAGCATTTT. It specifies CASSWDSQPQHF.

The gene calls are TRBV5-1 and TRBJ1-2, with D possibly TRBD1 on 5 matching bases. This CDR3 contains 14 residues. From germline, CDR1 is SGHRS and CDR2 YFSETQ. Trimming took off 3 bases at V and 2 bases at J, with 11 bases between the two ends. The CDR3 DNA sequence: TGCGCCAGCAGCTGGTCTGACAGCAACTATGGCTACACCTTC. It encodes CASSWSDSNYGYTF.

The chain joins TRBV5-1 to TRBJ2-5; the match to TRBD2 covers 7 bases. The CDR3 spans 15 residues. The germline V gene has CDR1 SGHRS and CDR2 YFSETQ. The V and J ends lost 0 bases and 2 bases, in that order; junction bases with no gene match: 4. CDR3 nucleotide sequence: TGCGCCAGCAGCTTGGTTATTAGCGGGCAAGAGACCCAGTACTTC. Translating it yields CASSLVISGQETQYF.

The V and J genes are TRBV12-5 and TRBJ1-5, with D perhaps TRBD1 (6 bases). This CDR3 is 13 amino acids long. V lost 3 bases and J 5 bases, leaving 8 bases between the germline ends. In germline, CDR1 is LGHNT, CDR2 FRNRAP. In DNA, the CDR3 is TGTGCTAGTGGTTTACAGGGAGATCAGCCCCAGCATTTT. Protein sequence: CASGLQGDQPQHF.

The chain is built from TRBV9 and TRBJ1-1, with TRBD1 as a possible D gene (6 bases). The ends were cut back, 2 bases at V and 9 bases at J, with 14 bases in the middle. The CDR3 runs to 13 residues. From germline, CDR1 is SGDLS and CDR2 YYNGEE. The CDR3 bases are TGTGCCAGCAGCGTTAATGTTGACAGGCAAGCTTTCTTT. Protein product: CASSVNVDRQAFF.

The chain carries TRBV30 and TRBJ2-3; 8 positions agree with TRBD1. J lost 1 base, V lost 3 bases, and 3 bases had no gene match. The CDR3 has 14 amino acids. Germline lookup yields CDR1 GTSNPN and CDR2 SVGIG (reference sequence). CDR3 loop: CAWRWGQGTDTQYF. CDR3 DNA: TGTGCCTGGAGGTGGGGACAGGGCACAGATACGCAGTATTTT.

The V call is TRBV6-6, the J call TRBJ2-7; 16 bases line up with TRBD2. Germline V gives CDR1 MNHNY, CDR2 SVGAGI (reference sequence). Germline trimming cut 6 bases from V and 3 bases from J; bases unmatched to any gene: 5. The CDR3 extends over 16 amino acids. CDR3 in DNA: TGTGCCAGCAGGTCGGGACTAGCGGGAGGGATCTACGAGCAGTACTTC. It yields the protein CASRSGLAGGIYEQYF.

The rearrangement links TRBV5-8 to TRBJ1-1; perhaps TRBD1 as D (6 bases). Germline V gene sequence: CDR1 SGHTS, CDR2 YDEGEE. The CDR3 runs to 13 residues. Trimming stripped 3 bases from V and 7 bases from J, with 13 bases between. The CDR3 region has the DNA TGTGCCAGCAGCTGGGGGGGCCGGGATGAAGCTTTCTTT. It encodes CASSWGGRDEAFF.

V and J are TRBV9 and TRBJ1-1, with TRBD1 matching 7 bases. CDR1 is SGDLS, CDR2 YYNGEE, per germline. The V gene end was trimmed by 0 bases and the J gene end by 1 base; junction bases not matched to a gene: 3. The CDR3 spans 15 residues. In DNA form, the CDR3 reads TGTGCCAGCAGCGTAGGACAGGGTTCGAACACTGAAGCTTTCTTT. Protein sequence: CASSVGQGSNTEAFF.

V usage is TRBV7-2 and J usage is TRBJ2-5, with 12 positions matching TRBD2. The germline V gene encodes CDR1 SGHTA and CDR2 FQGNSA. With 4 bases clipped from V and 1 base from J, the junction kept 1 base outside the gene matches. The CDR3 length is 15 residues. The CDR3: CASSSSGRAQETQYF. The DNA of the CDR3 is TGTGCCAGCAGCTCTAGCGGGAGGGCCCAAGAGACCCAGTACTTC.

This chain connects TRBV5-6 to TRBJ2-7; D not certain. The germline CDR1 and CDR2 sequences are SGHDT and YYEEEE. This CDR3 comprises 13 residues. V was trimmed by 0 bases and J by 4 bases, leaving 8 bases between them. The CDR3 nucleotides read TGTGCCAGCAGCTTGGGCAGGTGGTACGAGCAGTACTTC. Its translation is CASSLGRWYEQYF. The full variable domain, completed using reference TRBV5-6 and TRBJ2-7, is DAGVTQSPTHLIKTRGQQVTLRCSPKSGHDTVSWYQQALGQGPQFIFQYYEEEERQRGNFPDRFSGHQFPNYSSELNVNALLLGDSALYLCASSLGRWYEQYFGPGTRLTVT.

CDR3: CASKGGDLLYYEQYF. CDR3 bases: TGTGCCAGCAAAGGGGGGGACCTCCTCTACTACGAGCAGTACTTC. V and J are TRBV11-2 and TRBJ2-7; weak D call: TRBD2 (7 bases). Germline-derived CDR1 and CDR2 are SGHAT and FQNNGV. V was pared by 7 bases and J by 3 bases, with 19 bases between. CDR3 size: 15 residues.

This chain connects TRBV2 to TRBJ1-3; possibly TRBD1 for D (5 bases). The germline gives CDR1 SNHLY, CDR2 FYNNEI. V shed 4 bases and J shed 0 bases, with 13 bases lying between them. The CDR3 is made up of 16 amino acids. CDR3: CASSALDRYSGNTIYF. The DNA for the CDR3 is TGTGCCAGCAGTGCCCTCGACAGATACTCTGGAAACACCATATATTTT.

This chain uses TRBV28 with TRBJ1-1; D remains unclear. Germline CDR1 and CDR2: MDHEN and SYDVKM. The CDR3 totals 14 residues. V lost 3 bases and J 6 bases, leaving 14 bases between the germline ends. CDR3 amino acids: CASSFSPGGSEAFF. The CDR3 bases are TGTGCCAGCAGTTTTTCGCCGGGTGGCTCTGAAGCTTTCTTT. The complete variable domain, with remaining parts taken from reference TRBV28 and TRBJ1-1, reads DVKVTQSSRYLVKRTGEKVFLECVQDMDHENMFWYRQDPGLGLRLIYFSYDVKMKEKGDIPEGYSVSREKKERFSLILESASTNQTSMYLCASSFSPGGSEAFFGQGTRLTVV.

The chain recombines TRBV19 with TRBJ1-1; D might be TRBD1 (5 bases). There are 14 residues in the CDR3. The germline V gene has CDR1 LNHDA and CDR2 SQIVND (reference sequence). With 3 bases removed from V and 5 bases from J, the gap between germline ends came to 13 bases. In DNA form, the CDR3 reads TGTGCCAGTAGTATCCGGGAGGGGAGAACTGAAGCTTTCTTT. Its translation: CASSIREGRTEAFF.

Only one count was recorded for this clone. The chain is built from TRBV5-1 and TRBJ2-7; no clear D. There are 12 residues in the CDR3. In germline, CDR1 is SGHRS, CDR2 YFSETQ. V shed 4 bases and J shed 6 bases, with 11 bases lying between them. DNA for the CDR3: TGCGCCAGCAGCCTCACCCTGAGCGAGCAGTACTTC. Encoded protein: CASSLTLSEQYF.

The V gene is TRBV19, the J gene TRBJ1-2; the D is unclear. Trimming stripped 8 bases from V and 4 bases from J, with 8 bases between. The CDR3 covers 11 residues. In germline, CDR1 is LNHDA, CDR2 SQIVND (reference sequence). The CDR3 coding sequence is TGTGCCAGTGCTACGGGCTATGGCTACACCTTC. Its translation is CASATGYGYTF. The entire variable domain, with the rest obtained from reference TRBV19 and TRBJ1-2, is as follows: DGGITQSPKYLFRKEGQNVTLSCEQNLNHDAMYWYRQDPGQGLRLIYYSQIVNDFQKGDIAEGYSVSREKKESFPLTVTSAQKNPTAFYLCASATGYGYTFGSGTRLTVV.